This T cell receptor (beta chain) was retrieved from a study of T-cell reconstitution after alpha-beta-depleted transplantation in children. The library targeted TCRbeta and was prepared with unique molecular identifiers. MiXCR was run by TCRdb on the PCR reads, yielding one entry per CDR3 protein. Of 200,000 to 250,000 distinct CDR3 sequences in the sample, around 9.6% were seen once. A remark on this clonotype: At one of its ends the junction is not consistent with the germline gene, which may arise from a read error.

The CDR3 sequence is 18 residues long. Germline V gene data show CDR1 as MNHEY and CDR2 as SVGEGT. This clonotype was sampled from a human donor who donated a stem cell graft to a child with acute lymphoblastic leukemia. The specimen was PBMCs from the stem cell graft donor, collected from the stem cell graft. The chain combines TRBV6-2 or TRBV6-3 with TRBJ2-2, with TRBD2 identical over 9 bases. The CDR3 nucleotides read TGTGCCAGCAATTACAGAAGACTAGCGGCACTGAACACCGGGGAGCTGTTTTTT. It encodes CASNYRRLAALNTGELFF.